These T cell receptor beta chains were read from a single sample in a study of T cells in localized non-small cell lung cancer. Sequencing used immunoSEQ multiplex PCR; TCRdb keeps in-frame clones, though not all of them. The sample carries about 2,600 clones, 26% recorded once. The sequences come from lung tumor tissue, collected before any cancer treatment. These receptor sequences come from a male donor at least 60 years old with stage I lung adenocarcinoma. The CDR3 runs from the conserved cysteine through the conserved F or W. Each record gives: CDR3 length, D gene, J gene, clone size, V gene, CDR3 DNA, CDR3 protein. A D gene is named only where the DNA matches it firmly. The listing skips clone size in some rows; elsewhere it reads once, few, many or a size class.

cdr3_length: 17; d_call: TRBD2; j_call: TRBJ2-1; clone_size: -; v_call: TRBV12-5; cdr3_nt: TGTGCTAGTGGTTTGCCAAGAAAAACTGGGGGGGGCAATGAGCAGTTCTTC; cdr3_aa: CASGLPRKTGGGNEQFF
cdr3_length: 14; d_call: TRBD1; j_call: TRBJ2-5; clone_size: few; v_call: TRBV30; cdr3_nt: TGTGCCTGGACTTGGACAGGGGGCGAAGAGACCCAGTACTTC; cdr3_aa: CAWTWTGGEETQYF
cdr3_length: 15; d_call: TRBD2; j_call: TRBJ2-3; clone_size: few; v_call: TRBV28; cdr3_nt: TGTGCCAGCAGTTTATTGGGCGGGGGGGCAGATACGCAGTATTTT; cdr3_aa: CASSLLGGGADTQYF
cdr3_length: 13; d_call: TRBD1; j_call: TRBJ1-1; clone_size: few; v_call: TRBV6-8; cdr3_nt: TGTGCCAGCAGTTACGGCAGGGGGACTGAAGCTTTCTTT; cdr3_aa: CASSYGRGTEAFF
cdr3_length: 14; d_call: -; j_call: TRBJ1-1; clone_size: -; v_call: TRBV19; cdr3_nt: TGTGCCAGGCCCCAGGGCCCGCGGGACACTGAAGCTTTCTTT; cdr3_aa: CARPQGPRDTEAFF
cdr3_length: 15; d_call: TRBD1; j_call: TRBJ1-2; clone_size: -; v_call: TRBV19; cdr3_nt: TGTGCCAGTAGTGTAGGGACAGCTCATTCCTATGGCTACACCTTC; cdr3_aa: CASSVGTAHSYGYTF
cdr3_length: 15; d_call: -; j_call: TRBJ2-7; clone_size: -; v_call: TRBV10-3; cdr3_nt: TGTGCCATCAGTGAGTCCGAGGGGGTCAGGAACGAGCAGTACTTC; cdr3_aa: CAISESEGVRNEQYF
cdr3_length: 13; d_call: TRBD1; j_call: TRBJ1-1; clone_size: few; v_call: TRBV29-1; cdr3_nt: TGCAGCGTTTCTAGGGGGCGCGTCACTGAAGCTTTCTTT; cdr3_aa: CSVSRGRVTEAFF
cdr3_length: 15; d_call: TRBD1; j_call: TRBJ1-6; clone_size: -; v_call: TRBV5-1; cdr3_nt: TGCGCCAGCAGCTTGGTTGGGACAGCTGATTCACCCCTCCACTTT; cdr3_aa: CASSLVGTADSPLHF
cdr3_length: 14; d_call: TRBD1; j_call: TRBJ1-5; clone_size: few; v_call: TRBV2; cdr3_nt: TGTGCCAGCAATAAACAGGGGGGGGATCAGCCCCAGCATTTT; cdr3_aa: CASNKQGGDQPQHF
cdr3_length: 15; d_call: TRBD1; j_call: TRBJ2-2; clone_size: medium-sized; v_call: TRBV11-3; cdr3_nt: TGTGCCAGCAGCCAACAGGGGGGAATGACCGGGGAGCTGTTTTTT; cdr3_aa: CASSQQGGMTGELFF
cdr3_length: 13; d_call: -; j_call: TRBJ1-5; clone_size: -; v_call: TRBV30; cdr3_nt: TGTGCCTGGAGCGGCAATAGCAATCAGCCCCAGCATTTT; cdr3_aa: CAWSGNSNQPQHF
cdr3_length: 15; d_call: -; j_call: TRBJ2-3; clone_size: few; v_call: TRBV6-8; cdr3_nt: TGTGCCAGCATTCCCGGAGGGGGGGCCAAAGATACGCAGTATTTT; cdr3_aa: CASIPGGGAKDTQYF
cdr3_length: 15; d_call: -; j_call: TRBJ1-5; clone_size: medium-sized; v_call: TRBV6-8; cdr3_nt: TGTGCCAGCAGTTACACTTCAGGGGAGGATCAGCCCCAGCATTTT; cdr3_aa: CASSYTSGEDQPQHF
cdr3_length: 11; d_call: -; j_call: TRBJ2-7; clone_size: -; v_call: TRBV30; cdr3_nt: TGTGCCTGGCGTAGCGCCTACGAGCAGTACTTC; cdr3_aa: CAWRSAYEQYF
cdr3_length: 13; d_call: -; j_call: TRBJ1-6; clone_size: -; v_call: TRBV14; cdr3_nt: TGTGCCAGCAGCTCACAACAACAATCACCCCTCCACTTT; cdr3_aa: CASSSQQQSPLHF
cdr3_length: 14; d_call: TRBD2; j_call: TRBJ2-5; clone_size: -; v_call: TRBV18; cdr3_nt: TGTGCCAGCTCCAGCGGGGGTTTCCAAGAGACCCAGTACTTC; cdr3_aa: CASSSGGFQETQYF
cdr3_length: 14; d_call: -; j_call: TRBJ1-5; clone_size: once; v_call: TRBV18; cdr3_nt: TGTGCCAGCTCACCACCGAACAGAAATCAGCCCCAGCATTTT; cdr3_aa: CASSPPNRNQPQHF
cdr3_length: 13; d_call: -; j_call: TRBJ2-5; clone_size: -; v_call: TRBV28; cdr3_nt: TGTGCCACCCACGAGGAGTACCAAGAGACCCAGTACTTC; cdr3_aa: CATHEEYQETQYF
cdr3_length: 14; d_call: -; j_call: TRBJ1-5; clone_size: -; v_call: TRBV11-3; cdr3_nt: TGTGCCAGCAGCCTCGGACTAAGCAATCAGCCCCAGCATTTT; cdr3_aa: CASSLGLSNQPQHF